In this sample, the clone carrying this TCR beta chain turned up many times. What it binds is not known. The data were taken from a study of Graves' ophthalmopathy and Graves' hyperthyroidism. Study-wide context: The collection of peripheral blood took place at initial diagnosis, before any treatment.

From fresh peripheral blood, 8 to 10 ml in volume, the PBMCs were obtained. This CDR3 spans 16 amino acids. The germline V gene encodes CDR1 SEHNR and CDR2 FQNEAQ (reference sequence). The V and J ends lost 2 bases and 2 bases respectively, with 14 bases between them. General observations from the study: Built on 13 signatures, a model told ophthalmopathy apart from stable hyperthyroidism with 85% to 90% sensitivity and approximately 81% specificity. It was with about 68% sensitivity and around 72% specificity that the model predicted ophthalmopathy progression.

From RNA, the CDR3 regions of TCR beta chains were amplified and sequenced. Investigators did first-round RT-PCR with HTBI primers, then second-round multiplex PCR. A single record per CDR3 protein comes from TCRdb applying MiXCR to the multiplex PCR reads. This table holds 57,000 or so distinct CDR3 sequences, more than 40% found once. Sequencing used peripheral blood. This chain uses TRBV7-9 with TRBJ2-3; tentative D call: TRBD1 (6 bases). The clonotype originates from an adult woman with Graves' ophthalmopathy. The CDR3 sequence: CASSLSRGSPTDTQYF. CDR3 DNA sequence: TGTGCCAGCAGCTTATCCAGGGGCTCCCCCACAGATACGCAGTATTTT.